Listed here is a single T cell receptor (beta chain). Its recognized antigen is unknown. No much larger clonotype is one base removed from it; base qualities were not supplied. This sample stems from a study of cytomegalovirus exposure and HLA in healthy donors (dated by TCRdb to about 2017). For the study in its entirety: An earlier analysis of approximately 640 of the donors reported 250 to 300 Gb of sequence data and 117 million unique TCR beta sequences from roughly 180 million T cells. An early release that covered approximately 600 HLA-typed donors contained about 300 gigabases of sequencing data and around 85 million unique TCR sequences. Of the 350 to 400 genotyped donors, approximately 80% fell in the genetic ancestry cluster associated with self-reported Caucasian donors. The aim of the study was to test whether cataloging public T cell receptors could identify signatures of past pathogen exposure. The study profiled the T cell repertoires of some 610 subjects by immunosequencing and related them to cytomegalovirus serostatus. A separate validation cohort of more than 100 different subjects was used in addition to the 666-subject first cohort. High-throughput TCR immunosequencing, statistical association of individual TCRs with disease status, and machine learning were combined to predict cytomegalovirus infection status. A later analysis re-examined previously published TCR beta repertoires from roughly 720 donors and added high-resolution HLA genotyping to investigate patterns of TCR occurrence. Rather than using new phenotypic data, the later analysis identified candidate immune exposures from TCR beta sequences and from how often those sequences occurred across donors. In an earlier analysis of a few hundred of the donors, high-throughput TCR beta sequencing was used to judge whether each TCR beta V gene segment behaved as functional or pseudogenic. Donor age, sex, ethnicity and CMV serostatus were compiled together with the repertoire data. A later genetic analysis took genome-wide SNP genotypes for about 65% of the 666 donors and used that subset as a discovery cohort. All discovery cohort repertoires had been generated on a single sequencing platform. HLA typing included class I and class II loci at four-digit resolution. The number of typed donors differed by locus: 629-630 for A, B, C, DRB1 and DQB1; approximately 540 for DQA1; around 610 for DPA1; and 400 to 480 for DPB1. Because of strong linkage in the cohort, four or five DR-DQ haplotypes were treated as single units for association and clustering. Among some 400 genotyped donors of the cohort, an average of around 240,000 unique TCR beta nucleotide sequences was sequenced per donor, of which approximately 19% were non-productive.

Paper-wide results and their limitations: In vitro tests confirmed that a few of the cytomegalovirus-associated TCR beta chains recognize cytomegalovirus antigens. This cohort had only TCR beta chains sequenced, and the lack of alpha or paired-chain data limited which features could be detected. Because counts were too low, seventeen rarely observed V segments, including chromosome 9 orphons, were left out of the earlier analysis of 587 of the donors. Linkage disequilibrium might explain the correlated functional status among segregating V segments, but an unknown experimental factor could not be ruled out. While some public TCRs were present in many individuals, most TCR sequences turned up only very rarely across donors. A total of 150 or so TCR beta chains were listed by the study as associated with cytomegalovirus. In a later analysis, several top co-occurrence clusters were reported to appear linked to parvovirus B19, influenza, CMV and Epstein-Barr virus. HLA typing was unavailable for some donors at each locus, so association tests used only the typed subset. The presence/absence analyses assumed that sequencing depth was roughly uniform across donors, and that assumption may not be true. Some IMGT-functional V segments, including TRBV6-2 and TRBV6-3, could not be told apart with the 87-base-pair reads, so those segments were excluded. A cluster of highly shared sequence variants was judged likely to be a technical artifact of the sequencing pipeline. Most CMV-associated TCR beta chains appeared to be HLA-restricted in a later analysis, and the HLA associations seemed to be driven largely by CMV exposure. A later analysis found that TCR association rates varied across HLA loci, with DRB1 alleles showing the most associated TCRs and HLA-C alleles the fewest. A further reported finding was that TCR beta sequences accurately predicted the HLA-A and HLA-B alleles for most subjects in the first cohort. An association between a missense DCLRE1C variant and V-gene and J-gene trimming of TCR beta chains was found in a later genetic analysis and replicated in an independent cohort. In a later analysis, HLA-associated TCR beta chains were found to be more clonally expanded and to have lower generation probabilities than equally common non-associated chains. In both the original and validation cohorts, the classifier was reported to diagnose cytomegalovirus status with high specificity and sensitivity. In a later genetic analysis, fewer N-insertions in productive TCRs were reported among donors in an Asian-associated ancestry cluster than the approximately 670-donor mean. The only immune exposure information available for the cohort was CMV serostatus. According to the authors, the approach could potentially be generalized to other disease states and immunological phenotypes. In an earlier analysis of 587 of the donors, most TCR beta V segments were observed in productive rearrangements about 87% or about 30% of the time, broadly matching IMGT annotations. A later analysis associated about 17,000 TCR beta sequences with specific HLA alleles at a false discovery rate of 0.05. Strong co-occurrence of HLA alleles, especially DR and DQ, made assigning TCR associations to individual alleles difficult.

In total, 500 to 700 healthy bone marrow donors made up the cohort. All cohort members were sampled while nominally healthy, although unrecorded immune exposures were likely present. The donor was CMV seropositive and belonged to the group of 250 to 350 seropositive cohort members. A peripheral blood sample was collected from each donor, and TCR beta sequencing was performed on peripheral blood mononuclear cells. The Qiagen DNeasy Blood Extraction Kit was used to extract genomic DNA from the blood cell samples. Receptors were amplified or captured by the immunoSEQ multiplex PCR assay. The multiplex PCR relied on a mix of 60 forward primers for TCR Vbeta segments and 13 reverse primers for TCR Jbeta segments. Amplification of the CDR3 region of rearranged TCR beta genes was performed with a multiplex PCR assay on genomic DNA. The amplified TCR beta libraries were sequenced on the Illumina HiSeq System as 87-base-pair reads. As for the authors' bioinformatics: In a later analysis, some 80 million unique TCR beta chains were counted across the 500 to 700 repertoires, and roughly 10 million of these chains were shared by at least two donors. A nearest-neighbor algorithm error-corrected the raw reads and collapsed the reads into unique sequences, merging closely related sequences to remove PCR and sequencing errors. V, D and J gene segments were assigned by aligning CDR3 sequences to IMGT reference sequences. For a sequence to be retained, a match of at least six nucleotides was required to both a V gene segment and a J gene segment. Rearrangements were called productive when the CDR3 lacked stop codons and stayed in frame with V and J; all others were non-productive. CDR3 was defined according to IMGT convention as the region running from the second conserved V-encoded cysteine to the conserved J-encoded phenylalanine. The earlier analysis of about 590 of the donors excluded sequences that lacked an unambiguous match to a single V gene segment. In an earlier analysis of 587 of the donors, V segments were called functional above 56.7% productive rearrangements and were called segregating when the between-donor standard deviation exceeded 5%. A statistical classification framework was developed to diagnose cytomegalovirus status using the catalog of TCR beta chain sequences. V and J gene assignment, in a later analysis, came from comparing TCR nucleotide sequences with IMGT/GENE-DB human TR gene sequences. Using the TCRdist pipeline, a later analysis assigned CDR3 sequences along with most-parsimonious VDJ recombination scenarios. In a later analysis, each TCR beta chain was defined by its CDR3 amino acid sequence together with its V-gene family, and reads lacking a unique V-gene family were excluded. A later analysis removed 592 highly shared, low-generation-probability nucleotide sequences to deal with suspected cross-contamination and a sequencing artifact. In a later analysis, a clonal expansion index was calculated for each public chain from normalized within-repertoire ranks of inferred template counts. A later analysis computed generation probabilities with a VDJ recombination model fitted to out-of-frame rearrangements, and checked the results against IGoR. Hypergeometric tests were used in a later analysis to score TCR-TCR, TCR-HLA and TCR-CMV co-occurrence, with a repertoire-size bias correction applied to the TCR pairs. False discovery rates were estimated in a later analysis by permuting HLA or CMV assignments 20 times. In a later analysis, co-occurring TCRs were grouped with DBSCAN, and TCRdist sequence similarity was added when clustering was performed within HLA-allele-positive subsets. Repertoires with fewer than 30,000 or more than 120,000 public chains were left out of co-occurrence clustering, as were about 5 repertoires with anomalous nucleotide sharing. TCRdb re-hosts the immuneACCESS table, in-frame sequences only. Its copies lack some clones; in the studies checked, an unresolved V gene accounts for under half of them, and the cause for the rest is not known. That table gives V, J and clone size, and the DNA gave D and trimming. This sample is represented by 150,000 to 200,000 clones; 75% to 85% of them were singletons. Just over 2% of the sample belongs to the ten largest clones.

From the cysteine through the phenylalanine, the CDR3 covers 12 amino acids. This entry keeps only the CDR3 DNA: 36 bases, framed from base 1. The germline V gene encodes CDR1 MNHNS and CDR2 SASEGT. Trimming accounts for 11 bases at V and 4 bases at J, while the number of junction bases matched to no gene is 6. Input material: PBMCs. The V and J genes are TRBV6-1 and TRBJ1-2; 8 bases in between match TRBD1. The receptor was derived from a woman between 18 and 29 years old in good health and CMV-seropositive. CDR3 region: CADRGEGYGYTF. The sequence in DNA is TGTGCCGACAGGGGCGAGGGCTATGGCTACACCTTC.